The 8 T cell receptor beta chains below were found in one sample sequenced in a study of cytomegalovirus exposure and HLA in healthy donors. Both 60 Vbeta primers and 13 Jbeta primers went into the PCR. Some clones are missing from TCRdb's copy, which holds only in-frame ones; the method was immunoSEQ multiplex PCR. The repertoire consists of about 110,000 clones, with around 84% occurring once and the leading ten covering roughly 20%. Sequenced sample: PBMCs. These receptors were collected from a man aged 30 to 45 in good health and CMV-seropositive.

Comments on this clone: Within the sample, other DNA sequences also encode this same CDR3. The CDR3 DNA is TGTGCCAGCAGTGACACTAGCGGCACAGATACGCAGTATTTT. Translation gives CASSDTSGTDTQYF. This chain joins TRBV6-4 and TRBJ2-3, with 7 positions matching TRBD2. Germline loops: CDR1 MRHNA, CDR2 SNTAGT. Trimming at V came to 2 bases and at J to 1 base, leaving 0 bases not matched to a gene. The CDR3 has 14 amino acids.

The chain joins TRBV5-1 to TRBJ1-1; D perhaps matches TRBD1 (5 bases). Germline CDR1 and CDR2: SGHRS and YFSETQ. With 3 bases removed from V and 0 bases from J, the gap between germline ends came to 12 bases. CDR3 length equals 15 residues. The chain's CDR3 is CASSSGTVLNTEAFF. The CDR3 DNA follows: TGCGCCAGCAGCTCCGGGACTGTGCTGAACACTGAAGCTTTCTTT.

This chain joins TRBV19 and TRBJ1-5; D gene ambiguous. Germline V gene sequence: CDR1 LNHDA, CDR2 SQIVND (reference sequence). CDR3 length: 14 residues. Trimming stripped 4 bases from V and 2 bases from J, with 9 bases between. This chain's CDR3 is CASSSFGGNQPQHF. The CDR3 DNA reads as TGTGCCAGTAGTAGTTTCGGGGGCAATCAGCCCCAGCATTTT.

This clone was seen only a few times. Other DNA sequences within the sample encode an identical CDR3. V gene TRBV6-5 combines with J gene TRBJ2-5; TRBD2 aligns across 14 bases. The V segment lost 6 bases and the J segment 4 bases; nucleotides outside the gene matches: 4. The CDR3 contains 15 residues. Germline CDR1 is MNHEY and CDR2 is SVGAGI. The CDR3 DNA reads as TGTGCCAGCAGACCCGGACTAGCGGGAGGAGAGACCCAGTACTTC. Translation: CASRPGLAGGETQYF.

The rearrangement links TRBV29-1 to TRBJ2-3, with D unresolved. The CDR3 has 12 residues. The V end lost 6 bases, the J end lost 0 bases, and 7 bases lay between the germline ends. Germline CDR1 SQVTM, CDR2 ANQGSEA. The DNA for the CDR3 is TGCAGCGTAGCGCAAAGCACAGATACGCAGTATTTT. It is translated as CSVAQSTDTQYF.

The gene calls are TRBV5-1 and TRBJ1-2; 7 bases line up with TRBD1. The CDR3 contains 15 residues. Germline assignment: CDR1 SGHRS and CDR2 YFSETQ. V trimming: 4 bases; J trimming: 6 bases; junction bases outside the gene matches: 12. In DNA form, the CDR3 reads TGCGCCAGCAGCCCGACAGGGTACTCCTCAAATGGCTACACCTTC. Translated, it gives CASSPTGYSSNGYTF. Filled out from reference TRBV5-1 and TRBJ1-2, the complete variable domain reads KAGVTQTPRYLIKTRGQQVTLSCSPISGHRSVSWYQQTPGQGLQFLFEYFSETQRNKGNFPGRFSGRQFSNSRSEMNVSTLELGDSALYLCASSPTGYSSNGYTFGSGTRLTVV.

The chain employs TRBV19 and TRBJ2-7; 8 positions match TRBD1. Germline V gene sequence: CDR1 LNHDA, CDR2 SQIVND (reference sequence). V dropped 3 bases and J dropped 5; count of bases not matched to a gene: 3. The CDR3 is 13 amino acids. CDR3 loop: CASSMSRGHEQYV. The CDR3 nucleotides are TGTGCCAGTAGTATGTCCAGGGGGCACGAGCAGTACGTC.

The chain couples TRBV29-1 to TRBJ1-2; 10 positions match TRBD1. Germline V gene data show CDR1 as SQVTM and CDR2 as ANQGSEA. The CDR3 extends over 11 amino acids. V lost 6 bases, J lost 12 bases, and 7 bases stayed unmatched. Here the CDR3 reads CSVGDRGGHTF. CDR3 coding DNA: TGCAGCGTAGGGGACAGGGGTGGTCACACCTTC.